These 14 T cell receptor beta chains share one sample of origin, sequenced in a study of identical twins. TCRdb re-called the 5' RACE reads through MiXCR, storing one row per CDR3 protein. The sample contains 450,000 to 600,000 distinct CDR3 sequences, approximately 20% of which appear only once. These data were also filed under a second study, of yellow fever vaccine responses in identical twins.

What was sequenced was CD4+ T cells sorted from blood. The receptors stem from a woman aged 18-29 years in good health.

The CDR3 nucleotides read TGTGCCAGCAGTTACTCCACCGGGGTGGGCGGACAGCACAATGAAAAACTGTTTTTT. Translated, it gives CASSYSTGVGGQHNEKLFF. The chain combines TRBV6-5 with TRBJ1-4, with D maybe TRBD1 (6 bases). The CDR3 spans 19 residues. The V end was cut by 0 bases, the J end by 5 bases, with 22 bases between. Germline V gene sequence: CDR1 MNHEY, CDR2 SVGAGI.

This chain joins TRBV9 and TRBJ2-3, with D possibly TRBD2 on 5 matching bases. The CDR3 contains 15 residues. V lost 3 bases and J 2 bases, leaving 13 bases between the germline ends. Germline V gives CDR1 SGDLS, CDR2 YYNGEE. The DNA for the CDR3 is TGTGCCAGCAGCGCCCGGGGATCGATCACAGATACGCAGTATTTT. Its protein product is CASSARGSITDTQYF.

This clonotype was seen only a few times. This chain uses TRBV3-1 with TRBJ2-6; possibly TRBD1 for D (5 bases). CDR1 and CDR2 (germline): LGHDT, YNNKEL (reference sequence). The V and J ends lost 2 bases and 0 bases respectively, with 14 bases between them. This CDR3 comprises 18 residues. The CDR3 sequence: CASSQQTVLSSGANVLTF. CDR3 in DNA: TGTGCCAGCAGCCAACAGACAGTCCTGAGCTCTGGGGCCAACGTCCTGACTTTC. The full variable domain, completed using reference TRBV3-1 and TRBJ2-6, is DTAVSQTPKYLVTQMGNDKSIKCEQNLGHDTMYWYKQDSKKFLKIMFSYNNKELIINETVPNRFSPKSPDKAHLNLHINSLELGDSAVYFCASSQQTVLSSGANVLTFGAGSRLTVL.

Only a few counts were recorded for this clonotype. This sequence joins TRBV5-1 and TRBJ2-3; 7 nucleotides align to TRBD1. Germline V lookup: CDR1 SGHRS, CDR2 YFSETQ. This CDR3 has 18 residues. V lost 1 base, J lost 0 bases, and 11 bases stayed unmatched. The CDR3 reads CASSLSGQASWSTDTQYF. CDR3 in DNA: TGCGCCAGCAGCTTGTCCGGACAGGCTTCTTGGAGCACAGATACGCAGTATTTT. Filled out from reference TRBV5-1 and TRBJ2-3, the complete variable domain reads KAGVTQTPRYLIKTRGQQVTLSCSPISGHRSVSWYQQTPGQGLQFLFEYFSETQRNKGNFPGRFSGRQFSNSRSEMNVSTLELGDSALYLCASSLSGQASWSTDTQYFGPGTRLTVL.

The J gene is TRBJ2-7, the V gene TRBV12-3 or TRBV12-4; 15 bases map to TRBD2. CDR3 length equals 16 residues. V lost 6 bases to trimming and J lost 2 bases; unmatched junction nucleotides: 5. The chain's CDR3 is CASRGLAGGITYEQYF. The CDR3 nucleotides read TGTGCCAGCAGGGGACTAGCGGGAGGCATTACCTACGAGCAGTACTTC.

The chain employs TRBV29-1 and TRBJ2-7; possible D gene TRBD2, 6 bases. CDR1 and CDR2 (germline): SQVTM, ANQGSEA. The length of the CDR3 is 13 residues. The V end lost 6 bases, the J end lost 6 bases, and 18 bases lay between the germline ends. CDR3 nucleotides: TGCAGCGTGAGATCGGGGGAGTGGAGCGAGCAGTACGTC. Translating gives CSVRSGEWSEQYV.

This clonotype has only a few counts. The V and J genes are TRBV10-2 and TRBJ2-3; the match to TRBD2 covers 9 bases. With 5 bases clipped from V and 4 bases from J, the junction kept 10 bases outside the gene matches. Germline V CDR1 and CDR2: WSHSY, SAAADI. The CDR3 loop spans 16 amino acids. This CDR3 reads CASSRVAGGLADTQYF. The CDR3 DNA reads TGCGCCAGCAGTAGGGTTGCGGGAGGGCTGGCAGATACGCAGTATTTT.

This clonotype was seen a few times. The chain has TRBV12-3 or TRBV12-4 and TRBJ2-1, with 14 positions matching TRBD2. The CDR3 has 19 amino acids. J lost 6 bases, V lost 3 bases, and 13 bases had no gene match. CDR3 coding DNA: TGTGCCAGCAGTTTGGTGACTAGCGGGAGGGCCATGATAGGCAATGAGCAGTTCTTC. Translation gives CASSLVTSGRAMIGNEQFF.

This clonotype turned up a few times. This chain uses TRBV20-1 with TRBJ1-1; 9 bases are a match to TRBD1. Germline CDR1 reads DFQATT; CDR2 reads SNEGSKA (reference sequence). The junction had 4 bases not matched to a gene; V was cut back by 5 bases and J by 0 bases. The CDR3 spans 14 residues. The chain's CDR3 is CSARRTGVNTEAFF. The CDR3 nucleotides are TGCAGTGCTCGCCGGACAGGGGTGAACACTGAAGCTTTCTTT.

The V call is TRBV11-3, the J call TRBJ2-7; no reliable D call. Trimming removed 6 bases from V and 0 bases from J, with 18 bases in between. The CDR3 has 16 residues. Looked up from germline, CDR1 is SGHNT and CDR2 is YENEEA. The DNA of the CDR3 is TGTGCCAGCAGACTAACTCCAATGGAGACCTCCTACGAGCAGTACTTC. This translates into CASRLTPMETSYEQYF.

The chain combines TRBV5-1 with TRBJ2-3; D gene unclear. This CDR3 spans 12 amino acids. Trimming took 7 bases from V and 1 from J, leaving 7 bases between them. Germline CDR1 SGHRS, CDR2 YFSETQ. CDR3: CASRQGTDTQYF. Here the CDR3 DNA reads TGCGCCAGCCGGCAGGGCACAGATACGCAGTATTTT.

This clonotype was observed many times. The chain uses TRBV6-5 and TRBJ1-3, with D tentatively TRBD1 (6 bases). Trimming shortened V by 2 bases and J by 1 base, and 6 bases separated the two germline ends. The CDR3 spans 14 residues. Germline V lookup: CDR1 MNHEY, CDR2 SVGAGI. Here the CDR3 reads CASSYTGSGNTIYF. The CDR3 coding sequence is TGTGCCAGCAGTTACACAGGGTCTGGAAACACCATATATTTT.

This clonotype turned up a few times. The chain employs TRBV5-5 and TRBJ2-7; D unclear. There are 15 residues in the CDR3. Trimming removed 1 base from V and 0 bases from J, with 11 bases in between. Per germline, CDR1 SGHKS and CDR2 YYEKEE (reference sequence). The DNA for the CDR3 is TGTGCCAGCAGCTTGACCCCAGCAAGCTCCTACGAGCAGTACGTC. Translating it yields CASSLTPASSYEQYV.

The rearrangement links TRBV12-3 or TRBV12-4 to TRBJ2-3, with D perhaps matching TRBD2 (5 bases). The ends were cut back, 1 base at V and 7 bases at J, with 15 bases in the middle. The CDR3 is 15 residues long. CDR3 loop: CASSLGRLSQHTQYF. The CDR3 coding sequence is TGTGCCAGCAGTTTAGGGAGACTATCCCAGCATACGCAGTATTTT.